A single sample gave rise to the 9 T cell receptor beta chains below, sequenced in a study of T cell changes during pregnancy in multiple sclerosis. Clones were sequenced by immunoSEQ multiplex PCR, and TCRdb holds only the in-frame ones, with some missing. Altogether approximately 31,000 clones are present, about 93% being singletons, with the ten largest covering 0.41%. The sample consisted of CD4+ T cells from peripheral blood mononuclear cells, taken in the second trimester of pregnancy. These receptors came from a female donor with multiple sclerosis, enrolled in a pregnancy study.

The V gene is TRBV28, the J gene TRBJ1-1; D is unclear. CDR3 length: 13 residues. V was trimmed by 3 bases and J by 5 bases, leaving 10 bases between them. The V gene's germline CDR1 is MDHEN and CDR2 SYDVKM. The CDR3 here is CASSFEVSTEAFF. DNA for the CDR3: TGTGCCAGCAGTTTTGAAGTGAGTACTGAAGCTTTCTTT.

The V and J genes are TRBV29-1 and TRBJ2-2, with a possible D match to TRBD1 (6 bases). Trimming took off 3 bases at V and 4 bases at J, with 12 bases between the two ends. Germline loops: CDR1 SQVTM, CDR2 ANQGSEA. The CDR3 has 14 residues. DNA for the CDR3: TGCAGCGTTGATGGTCCAGGGGTCACCGGGGAGCTGTTTTTT. Translated: CSVDGPGVTGELFF.

J is TRBJ2-7 and V is TRBV30; 8 bases fit TRBD2. Germline V gene sequence: CDR1 GTSNPN, CDR2 SVGIG (reference sequence). Trimming removed 2 bases from V and 1 base from J; junction bases left unmatched: 13. The CDR3 sequence is 17 residues long. The DNA for the CDR3 is TGTGCCTGGAGTTCTAGCCGAACTAGCGGCTTTTCCTACGAGCAGTACTTC. Amino acids: CAWSSSRTSGFSYEQYF.

The J gene is TRBJ1-5, the V gene TRBV4-2, with D possibly TRBD1 on 6 matching bases. The CDR3 length is 20 residues. Germline V lookup: CDR1 LGHNA, CDR2 YNFKEQ. The germline V and J ends were trimmed by 0 bases and 1 base, with 22 bases remaining between them. CDR3 amino acids: CASSQDFGGRGRSSNQPQHF. CDR3 coding DNA: TGTGCCAGCAGCCAAGATTTTGGGGGCAGGGGCCGATCAAGCAATCAGCCCCAGCATTTT.

V gene TRBV28 combines with J gene TRBJ2-7; D call uncertain. The CDR3 is 14 residues long. V dropped 2 bases and J dropped 0 bases, with 8 bases sitting between them. Germline V CDR1 and CDR2: MDHEN, SYDVKM. This CDR3 reads CASSLSSHSYEQYF. The CDR3 nucleotides read TGTGCCAGCAGTTTAAGTAGCCACTCCTACGAGCAGTACTTC.

CDR3 in DNA: TGTGCCTGGAGCTCCGGGGGGGCCCTCCACTTT. Protein sequence: CAWSSGGALHF. The rearrangement links TRBV30 to TRBJ1-6; maybe TRBD1 (5 bases). Germline V gives CDR1 GTSNPN, CDR2 SVGIG (reference sequence). V gave up 3 bases and J gave up 14 bases, with 11 bases separating them. The CDR3 consists of 11 residues. The full variable domain, with the rest looked up from reference TRBV30 and TRBJ1-6, is SQTIHQWPATLVQPVGSPLSLECTVEGTSNPNLYWYRQAAGRGLQLLFYSVGIGQISSEVPQNLSASRPQDRQFILSSKKLLLSDSGFYLCAWSSGGALHFGNGTRLTVT.

The CDR3 here is CASRGGLATNYEQYF. In DNA, the CDR3 is TGTGCCAGCAGAGGGGGACTAGCGACAAACTACGAGCAGTACTTC. This rearrangement joins TRBV5-4 to TRBJ2-7, with TRBD2 identical over 10 bases. J lost 3 bases, V lost 5 bases, and 8 bases had no gene match. CDR1 is SGHNT, CDR2 YYREEE, per germline (reference sequence). The CDR3 has 15 amino acids.

The chain is built from TRBV5-5 and TRBJ2-5, with a tentative D call TRBD2 (6 bases). The CDR3 covers 13 residues. CDR1 and CDR2 (germline): SGHKS, YYEKEE (reference sequence). V lost 3 bases to trimming and J lost 5 bases, with 11 bases between them. The CDR3 DNA is TGTGCCAGCAGCTGGGGGGTGGCCGAGACCCAGTACTTC. Amino acid sequence: CASSWGVAETQYF. Looking up the rest from reference TRBV5-5 and TRBJ2-5 gives the full variable domain: DAGVTQSPTHLIKTRGQQVTLRCSPISGHKSVSWYQQVLGQGPQFIFQYYEKEERGRGNFPDRFSARQFPNYSSELNVNALLLGDSALYLCASSWGVAETQYFGPGTRLLVL.

The chain is built from TRBV5-6 and TRBJ1-2; D not certain. The CDR3 runs 14 residues. V was clipped by 4 bases and J by 8 bases, with 18 bases between them. Germline lookup yields CDR1 SGHDT and CDR2 YYEEEE. In DNA form, the CDR3 reads TGTGCCAGCAGCCAAACCGGACTCGGGCGAGGCTACACCTTC. Encoded protein: CASSQTGLGRGYTF.